This TCR beta chain was sequenced during a study of technical replicates of blood from a few donors (dated by TCRdb to about 2017). In this sample, this clone turned up once. No antigen is known for it. The sample holds no much larger clone one base away, and base qualities are not on file. The library was produced with the immunoSEQ multiplex PCR assay. What TCRdb holds here is the immuneACCESS table cut down to in-frame rearrangements. Part of the clones is not present; checked against another copy, under half of the missing clones reflect an unresolved V gene, and the others are unexplained. In this sample the table shows over 70,000 clones, about 94% of which occur a single time. The ten largest account for 0.3% to 0.45% of the sample. The CDR3 starts with the cysteine, ends with the phenylalanine, and has 13 residues. Only CDR3 DNA is held: 39 bases, read in frame from base 1. V trim: 10 bases; J trim: 2 bases; unmatched bases: 3. Via the germline V gene, CDR1 is MDHEN and CDR2 SYDVKM.

The TCR comes from a human donor in good health. Source material: T cells isolated from PBMCs. The sequence is built from TRBV28 and TRBJ2-5; TRBD2 agrees with 11 junctional bases. At the DNA level, the sequence is TGTGCCACGGGACTAGCGGTACAAGAGACCCAGTACTTC. Translation gives CATGLAVQETQYF.